This T cell receptor (beta chain) comes out of a study of T cell responses to AZD1222 COVID-19 vaccine (dated by TCRdb to the early 2020s). With respect to the entire study: AZD1222 recipients whose second dose came at about 4 weeks and those whose second dose came at about 12 weeks were combined into one group, since spike-specific TCR depth and breadth did not differ between the two schedules. A total of more than 230 trial participants underwent TCR sequencing, of whom 207 had received two doses of AZD1222 and roughly 26 had received two doses of the MenACWY control vaccine. Trial participants were enrolled into age subgroups of 18-55, 56-69 and 70-plus years, which contained 148, 28 and 57 TCR-sequenced participants, respectively. Paper-wide results and their limitations: Reportedly, close to half of the unique spike-specific TCRs recognized epitopes lying outside the regions that are mutated in the B.1.351 and B.1.1.7 variants. In the small 56-69-year group, the increase in depth fell short of significance, most likely because of low power. The vaccine-associated CD4 TCRs covered the entire spike protein, and the dominant responses fell in regions 160-218 and 743-854. Participants were mostly white British and included more females than males, and it was suggested by the authors that clonal diversity may have been underestimated. Spike-specific TCR breadth and depth rose significantly after two AZD1222 doses compared with day 0 and with MenACWY recipients. No day 14 peak-response samples were available, so repertoires were characterized only after the peak T cell response. Conclusions about previously exposed vaccinees are limited because only a handful of AZD1222 recipients were SARS-CoV-2 seropositive at baseline.

V and J lose 2 bases and 4 bases, and a span of 17 bases separates them. Counted from cysteine to phenylalanine, this CDR3 has 16 amino acids. Only the CDR3 region is kept as DNA, spanning 48 bases read in frame from base 1. Looking up the germline V gene yields CDR1 SGHVS and CDR2 FNYEAQ. The time point label of this sample denotes: baseline before first vaccination. Vaccinee samples came from UK trials COV001 and COV002, including a single-blind randomized controlled phase 2/3 trial of AZD1222 (ChAdOx1 nCoV-19) in healthy adults. Trial participant PBMC samples were collected at day 0 and day 28 after the second dose for TCRbeta chain sequencing. With regard to this clone: Its specific antigen is unknown. No quality values exist for individual bases; no much larger clone is one base distant.

The CDR3 regions of human TCRbeta chains were analyzed by immunosequencing. In the original analysis: TCRs in the repertoires were compared against a reference library of SARS-CoV-2-specific TCRs that had been generated with the MIRA antigen-specificity platform. Breadth was defined as the fraction of unique TCRs that were SARS-CoV-2-associated, and depth was defined as the fraction of total T cells that were SARS-CoV-2-associated. Using the MIRA data, each spike-specific TCR was mapped to the spike region that the TCR reacts to and placed in a CD4 or CD8 class. Log10-transformed breadth and depth values were compared by one-way ANOVA with Sidak's multiple comparisons tests. Not all clones reach the TCRdb copy of this immuneACCESS table, which keeps in-frame sequences only. Checked studies attribute under half of the gap to unresolved V genes and leave the rest unexplained. V and J calls and clone size are as listed in that table; D and trimming were resolved from the DNA. This sample comprises 130,000 or so clones, around 86% of them detected only once. The top ten clonotypes cover roughly 6.3% of the sample.

This TCR was sampled from an adult in good health. The rearrangement joined TRBV7-6 to TRBJ1-1; perhaps TRBD1 is the D gene, with 6 bases matching. The source was peripheral blood, collected on day 0 of AZD1222 vaccination. The CDR3 amino acid sequence is: CASSLTGADWVTEAFF. The base sequence is TGTGCCAGCAGCTTAACGGGGGCAGATTGGGTCACTGAAGCTTTCTTT.